These 25 T cell receptor beta chains came from one sample sequenced in a study of identical twins. TCRdb recomputed calls from the 5' RACE reads with MiXCR, one row per CDR3 protein. This sample has about 200,000 distinct CDR3 sequences; around a tenth occur once, and the top ten carry about 5.2%. The specimen was memory (CD45RO+) T cells sorted from blood. All receptors derive from a woman younger than 35 in good health.

There are a few counts of this clonotype. The J gene is TRBJ1-3, the V gene TRBV20-1; a possible D gene is TRBD1 (5 bases). This CDR3 has 15 residues. The V end lost 0 bases, the J end lost 3 bases, and 12 bases lay between the germline ends. Germline V gene sequence: CDR1 DFQATT, CDR2 SNEGSKA (reference sequence). Here the CDR3 reads CSAREQGSVGNTIYF. For the CDR3, the DNA is TGCAGTGCTAGAGAGCAGGGATCAGTTGGAAACACCATATATTTT.

This clonotype has more than one count but fewer than ten. The chain links TRBV27 to TRBJ2-6; TRBD2 aligns across 7 bases. After removal of 6 bases from V and 2 bases from J, the junction contained 4 bases not matched to a gene. Looked up from germline, CDR1 is MNHEY and CDR2 is SMNVEV (reference sequence). CDR3 length: 15 residues. CDR3 in amino acids: CASRWGGAGANVLTF. CDR3 nucleotide sequence: TGTGCCAGCAGATGGGGAGGGGCTGGGGCCAACGTCCTGACTTTC.

This clonotype appeared a few times. The chain links TRBV6-6 to TRBJ2-5; D unresolved. This CDR3 has 13 amino acids. CDR1 is MNHNY and CDR2 is SVGAGI in the germline V gene (reference sequence). Trimming cost V 2 bases and J 5 bases, with 9 bases left between them. The CDR3, as DNA: TGTGCCAGCAGTTACGGGGTTGGGGAGACCCAGTACTTC. Translation: CASSYGVGETQYF.

J is TRBJ2-1 and V is TRBV7-9, with D possibly matching TRBD2 (6 bases). Germline CDR1 SEHNR, CDR2 FQNEAQ (reference sequence). This CDR3 region has 13 residues. Trimming cost V 5 bases and J 9 bases, with 14 bases left between them. DNA of the CDR3: TGTGCCAGCAGCCTCCTCGCGGGAAGTGAGCAGTTCTTC. Its translation is CASSLLAGSEQFF.

This clonotype was found many times. The chain employs TRBV5-1 and TRBJ1-1, with D uncertain. This CDR3 spans 15 amino acids. The ends were cut back, 2 bases at V and 0 bases at J, with 11 bases in the middle. The germline V gene encodes CDR1 SGHRS and CDR2 YFSETQ. CDR3 sequence reads: CASSFGAAMNTEAFF. In DNA form, the CDR3 reads TGCGCCAGCAGCTTCGGTGCAGCCATGAACACTGAAGCTTTCTTT.

This clonotype was counted only a few times. The chain combines TRBV7-9 with TRBJ2-3, with 8 nucleotides matching TRBD2. Germline lookup yields CDR1 SEHNR and CDR2 FQNEAQ (reference sequence). The J segment lost 2 bases and the V segment lost 10 bases, leaving 8 bases of the junction unmatched. The CDR3 runs 14 residues. The CDR3 sequence: CATPVAGNTDTQYF. The CDR3 DNA sequence: TGTGCCACTCCTGTAGCGGGAAACACAGATACGCAGTATTTT.

The chain combines TRBV20-1 with TRBJ2-3; 10 bases align to TRBD1. Per the germline V gene, CDR1 is DFQATT and CDR2 is SNEGSKA (reference sequence). The CDR3 has 17 amino acids. The CDR3 here is CSVPGEPGQGFTDTQYF. In DNA, the CDR3 is TGCAGCGTTCCTGGGGAACCGGGACAGGGGTTCACAGATACGCAGTATTTT.

This clonotype has at least ten counts. J is TRBJ1-2 and V is TRBV20-1; 11 bases match TRBD1. Germline loops: CDR1 DFQATT, CDR2 SNEGSKA (reference sequence). The trim removed 5 bases at V and 5 bases at J, leaving 10 bases unmatched. This CDR3 has 15 residues. The CDR3 region is CSAGGQGGSTYGYTF. Written as DNA, the CDR3 is TGCAGTGCTGGGGGACAGGGGGGCTCCACTTATGGCTACACCTTC.

The chain combines TRBV2 with TRBJ2-5; D gene ambiguous. V dropped 4 bases and J dropped 4 bases, with 4 bases sitting between them. Germline CDR1 is SNHLY and CDR2 is FYNNEI. The CDR3 is 11 amino acids. The CDR3 is CASSVIETQYF. The CDR3 bases are TGTGCCAGCAGTGTAATAGAGACCCAGTACTTC.

This clonotype came up a few times. The chain recombines TRBV20-1 with TRBJ2-1; D perhaps matches TRBD2 (6 bases). The germline gives CDR1 DFQATT, CDR2 SNEGSKA (reference sequence). V lost 1 base and J 5 bases, leaving 15 bases between the germline ends. The CDR3 extends over 15 amino acids. The CDR3 reads CSARVSAGYHNEQFF. The CDR3 DNA sequence: TGCAGTGCTAGAGTGAGTGCGGGATATCACAATGAGCAGTTCTTC.

The V gene is TRBV9, the J gene TRBJ2-1; the match to TRBD1 covers 9 bases. With 0 bases clipped from V and 1 base from J, the junction kept 5 bases outside the gene matches. Germline V CDR1 and CDR2: SGDLS, YYNGEE. CDR3 length: 17 amino acids. CDR3 protein: CASSVELGQGSYNEQFF. CDR3 nucleotides: TGTGCCAGCAGCGTAGAACTGGGACAGGGTTCCTACAATGAGCAGTTCTTC.

The chain employs TRBV5-1 and TRBJ1-6, with D possibly TRBD1 on 5 matching bases. This CDR3 has 15 residues. Germline CDR1 and CDR2: SGHRS and YFSETQ. The V end lost 6 bases, the J end lost 7 bases, and 17 bases lay between the germline ends. The CDR3 region is CASTLQLGANSPLHF. Here the CDR3 DNA reads TGCGCCAGCACCCTACAACTAGGGGCCAATTCACCCCTCCACTTT.

In its sample, this clonotype was seen a few times. The rearrangement uses TRBV29-1 and TRBJ2-7; D perhaps matches TRBD1 (6 bases). This CDR3 contains 13 residues. Germline CDR1 is SQVTM and CDR2 is ANQGSEA. The germline V and J ends were trimmed by 3 bases and 2 bases, with 11 bases remaining between them. The CDR3 region is CSVDPGTTYEQYF. In DNA form, the CDR3 reads TGCAGCGTTGACCCCGGGACAACCTACGAGCAGTACTTC.

Only a few counts were recorded for this clonotype. The genes are TRBV2 and TRBJ2-3; no firm D call. The CDR3 length is 13 residues. Looked up from germline, CDR1 is SNHLY and CDR2 is FYNNEI. Trimming shortened V by 2 bases and J by 4 bases, and 7 bases separated the two germline ends. CDR3 bases: TGTGCCAGCAGTGAAAATACGGCAGATACGCAGTATTTT. Translating gives CASSENTADTQYF.

This clonotype was counted ten times or more. V is TRBV5-6 and J is TRBJ1-1; 7 nucleotides match TRBD1. CDR3 length: 14 amino acids. V shed 2 bases and J 5 bases; nucleotides not matched to a gene: 6. From germline, CDR1 is SGHDT and CDR2 YYEEEE. The CDR3 sequence is CASSFSSGGTEAFF. The CDR3 nucleotides read TGTGCCAGCAGCTTTTCATCAGGGGGAACTGAAGCTTTCTTT.

This clonotype was seen more than once but under ten times. The chain recombines TRBV7-9 with TRBJ1-1; D is unclear. The CDR3 loop spans 11 amino acids. CDR1 SEHNR and CDR2 FQNEAQ come from the germline V gene (reference sequence). The V end lost 1 base, the J end lost 7 bases, and 4 bases lay between the germline ends. The CDR3 is CASSLESEAFF. Here the CDR3 DNA reads TGTGCCAGCAGCTTAGAGAGTGAAGCTTTCTTT.

The chain carries TRBV13 and TRBJ2-5; TRBD2 might be the D (5 bases). Trimming shortened V by 5 bases and J by 1 base, and 8 bases separated the two germline ends. Germline V lookup: CDR1 PRHDT, CDR2 FYEKMQ (reference sequence). This CDR3 is 13 amino acids long. CDR3 protein: CASSVRGQETQYF. The CDR3 DNA reads TGTGCCAGCAGCGTACGGGGCCAAGAGACCCAGTACTTC. Variable domain in full (rest from reference TRBV13 and TRBJ2-5): AAGVIQSPRHLIKEKRETATLKCYPIPRHDTVYWYQQGPGQDPQFLISFYEKMQSDKGSIPDRFSAQQFSDYHSELNMSSLELGDSALYFCASSVRGQETQYFGPGTRLLVL.

The chain is built from TRBV6-5 and TRBJ2-2; TRBD2 might be the D (6 bases). V was clipped by 2 bases and J by 1 base, with 8 bases between them. The CDR3 contains 15 residues. The germline gives CDR1 MNHEY, CDR2 SVGAGI. The CDR3 protein is CASSYGAGNTGELFF. The CDR3 DNA reads as TGTGCCAGCAGTTACGGAGCGGGGAACACCGGGGAGCTGTTTTTT.

This chain uses TRBV25-1 with TRBJ2-1, with 8 bases lining up with TRBD2. Per germline, CDR1 MGHDK and CDR2 SYGVNS. V trimming: 3 bases; J trimming: 5 bases; junction bases outside the gene matches: 9. This CDR3 has 16 residues. In DNA, the CDR3 is TGTGCCAGCAGTGATCCCAGCGGGGGAACCGACAATGAGCAGTTCTTC. It yields the protein CASSDPSGGTDNEQFF.

The CDR3 DNA is TGCGCCAGCAGCTTGGCCGGACCGGGCGGCCAAGAGACCCAGTACTTC. Translation: CASSLAGPGGQETQYF. The rearrangement uses TRBV5-1 and TRBJ2-5; D call uncertain. Germline V lookup: CDR1 SGHRS, CDR2 YFSETQ. Trimming cost V 0 bases and J 1 base, with 13 bases left between them. This CDR3 has 16 residues. The complete variable domain, with remaining parts taken from reference TRBV5-1 and TRBJ2-5, reads KAGVTQTPRYLIKTRGQQVTLSCSPISGHRSVSWYQQTPGQGLQFLFEYFSETQRNKGNFPGRFSGRQFSNSRSEMNVSTLELGDSALYLCASSLAGPGGQETQYFGPGTRLLVL.

This clonotype showed up many times. The chain combines TRBV30 with TRBJ1-5, with D possibly TRBD1 on 5 matching bases. V was trimmed by 2 bases and J by 4 bases, leaving 12 bases between them. This CDR3 spans 14 amino acids. Germline CDR1 is GTSNPN and CDR2 is SVGIG (reference sequence). CDR3 region: CAWSNGAWNQPQHF. The CDR3 nucleotides read TGTGCCTGGAGTAACGGGGCTTGGAATCAGCCCCAGCATTTT.

V usage is TRBV11-3 and J usage is TRBJ2-7; D ambiguous. Germline V gene data show CDR1 as SGHNT and CDR2 as YENEEA. The CDR3 has 13 amino acids. V dropped 5 bases and J dropped 2 bases, with 10 bases sitting between them. The CDR3 nucleotides read TGTGCCAGCAGCAGGCAGGAACCCTACGAGCAGTACTTC. Its translation: CASSRQEPYEQYF.

This clonotype was counted only a few times. The chain carries TRBV29-1 and TRBJ2-7, with a tentative D call TRBD1 (6 bases). V was trimmed by 4 bases and J by 2 bases, leaving 12 bases between them. Germline V gene lookup returns CDR1 SQVTM and CDR2 ANQGSEA. The CDR3 has 13 residues. The chain's CDR3 is CSVVKGQPYEQYF. The CDR3 coding sequence is TGCAGCGTTGTGAAAGGACAGCCCTACGAGCAGTACTTC.

This clonotype was recorded many times. The J gene is TRBJ1-2, the V gene TRBV12-3 or TRBV12-4; a possible D gene is TRBD1 (5 bases). V was shortened by 4 bases and J by 5 bases, with 14 bases between the two germline ends. This CDR3 is 14 amino acids long. CDR3 sequence (DNA): TGTGCCAGCAGTTCCGGGACGCGTGAATATGGCTACACCTTC. Amino acid sequence: CASSSGTREYGYTF.

Ten or more counts support this clonotype. V is TRBV6-1 and J is TRBJ1-3; tentative D call: TRBD1 (5 bases). The CDR3 is 12 residues long. Germline V CDR1 and CDR2: MNHNS, SASEGT. V lost 8 bases to trimming and J lost 4 bases, with 9 bases between them. CDR3 DNA: TGTGCCAGCCGTGCAGGGGGAAACACCATATATTTT. Its translation: CASRAGGNTIYF.